This T cell receptor (beta chain) was sequenced in a study of shared T cell receptors in the human thymus. The germline gives CDR1 SGHAT, CDR2 FQNNGV. V was trimmed by 3 bases and J by 8 bases, leaving 14 bases between them. This CDR3 has 14 amino acids. This clone was seen only a few times. Measured with immunoSEQ multiplex PCR; TCRdb has only the in-frame clones, and not every one. The data contain hundreds of thousands of clones, approximately 83% of them singletons. The data also belong to a second study, concerning human thymus T cells. From that report: Corrective surgery for congenital heart defects was being performed on the healthy Finnish infants who served as donors. Resections from corrective heart surgery provided thymus tissue. In thymic and blood repertoires alike, V and J usage looked biased.

This receptor was identified in a girl under three years old with a congenital heart defect. Input material: thymocytes. This sequence joins TRBV11-2 and TRBJ2-1, with D possibly matching TRBD2 (6 bases). The CDR3 is CASSFSGGVYEQFF. The CDR3 DNA follows: TGTGCCAGCAGCTTCAGCGGCGGGGTTTATGAGCAGTTCTTC.